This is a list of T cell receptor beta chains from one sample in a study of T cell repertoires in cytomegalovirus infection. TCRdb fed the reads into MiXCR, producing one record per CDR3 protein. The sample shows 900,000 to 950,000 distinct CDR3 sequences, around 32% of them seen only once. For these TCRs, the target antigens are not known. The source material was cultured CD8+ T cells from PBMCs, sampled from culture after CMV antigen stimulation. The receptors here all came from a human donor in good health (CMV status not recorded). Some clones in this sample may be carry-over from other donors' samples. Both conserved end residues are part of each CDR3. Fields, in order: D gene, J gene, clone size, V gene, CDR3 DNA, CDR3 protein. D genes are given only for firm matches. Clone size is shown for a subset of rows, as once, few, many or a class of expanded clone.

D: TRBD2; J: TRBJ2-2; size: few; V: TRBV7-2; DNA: TGTGCCAGCAGCTACAGCGGGGTTGGGTACACCGGGGAGCTGTTTTTT; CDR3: CASSYSGVGYTGELFF
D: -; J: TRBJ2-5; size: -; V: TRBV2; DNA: TGTGCCAACAGTGAAGCGGATAAAAACCAAGAGACCCAGTACTTC; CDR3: CANSEADKNQETQYF
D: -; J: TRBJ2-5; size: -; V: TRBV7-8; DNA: TGTGCCAGCAGCTTAGACCCCCAGGAGGAGGGGCCTAAAGAGACCCAGTACTTC; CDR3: CASSLDPQEEGPKETQYF
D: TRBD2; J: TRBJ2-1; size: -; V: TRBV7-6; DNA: TGTGCTAGCAGCTTAGGGTCTAGCGGGGGAGGGAATGAGCAGTTCTTC; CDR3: CASSLGSSGGGNEQFF
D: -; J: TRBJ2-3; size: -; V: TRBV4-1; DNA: TGCGCCAGCAGCCAAGAATTCCCGGGGGATGCAGATACGCAGTATTTT; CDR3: CASSQEFPGDADTQYF
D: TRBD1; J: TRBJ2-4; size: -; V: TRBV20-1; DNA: TGCAGTGCTAGTCGGGACAGGGGGATAGCCAAAAACATTCAGTACTTC; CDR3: CSASRDRGIAKNIQYF
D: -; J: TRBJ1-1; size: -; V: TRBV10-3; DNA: TGTGCCATCAGTGACCGAACTGAAGCTTTCTTT; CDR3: CAISDRTEAFF
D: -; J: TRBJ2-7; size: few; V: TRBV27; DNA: TGTGCCAGCAGTTTATCCCCAGGCTTTCACGAGCAGTACTTC; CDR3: CASSLSPGFHEQYF
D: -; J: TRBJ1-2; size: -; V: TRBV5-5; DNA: TGTGCCAGCAGCTCTGGGACGGACCGTTTTAACTATGGCTACACCTTC; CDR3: CASSSGTDRFNYGYTF
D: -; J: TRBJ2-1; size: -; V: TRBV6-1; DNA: TGTGCCAGCAGTGAAACGGTTGAGCGGTTCTTC; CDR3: CASSETVERFF
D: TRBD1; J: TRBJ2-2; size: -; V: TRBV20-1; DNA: TGCAGTGTTCTTGCTCCACTGGGACAGCCGAACACCGGGGAGCTGTTTTTT; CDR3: CSVLAPLGQPNTGELFF
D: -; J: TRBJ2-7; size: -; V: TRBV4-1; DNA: TGCGCCAGCAGCCAAGACCCCAGGAGTGAGGAGCAGTACTTC; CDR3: CASSQDPRSEEQYF
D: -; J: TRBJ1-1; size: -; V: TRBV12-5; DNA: TGTGCTAGTGGTTTGAGTGGAGGCACTGAAGCTTTCTTT; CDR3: CASGLSGGTEAFF
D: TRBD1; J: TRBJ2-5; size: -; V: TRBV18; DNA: TGTGCCAGCTCATACGACAGGGTTGTAGGGCCGGAGACCCAGTACTTC; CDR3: CASSYDRVVGPETQYF